Below are 10 T cell receptor beta chains sequenced from a single sample in a study of blood T cell repertoires in COVID-19. Method: immunoSEQ multiplex PCR; TCRdb's copy keeps in-frame clones and lacks some. This table holds 110,000 or so clones, roughly 84% found once. The sequenced sample consisted of peripheral blood. The receptor set was obtained from a woman in her 70s who had recovered from COVID-19.

The chain has TRBV28 and TRBJ1-5; no clear D. Looked up from germline, CDR1 is MDHEN and CDR2 is SYDVKM. The CDR3 is 13 residues long. V gave up 10 bases and J gave up 6 bases, with 16 bases separating them. CDR3 in amino acids: CAIRGTSGQPQHF. CDR3 coding DNA: TGTGCCATCCGGGGAACCAGCGGTCAGCCCCAGCATTTT.

The chain couples TRBV5-1 to TRBJ2-5, with D maybe TRBD1 (6 bases). V was pared by 0 bases and J by 4 bases, with 13 bases between. The germline V gene has CDR1 SGHRS and CDR2 YFSETQ. The CDR3 contains 15 residues. The CDR3 coding sequence is TGCGCCAGCAGCTTGGGGGACATCTCCCTAGAGACCCAGTACTTC. Translating gives CASSLGDISLETQYF. Supplemented by reference TRBV5-1 and TRBJ2-5, the full variable domain reads KAGVTQTPRYLIKTRGQQVTLSCSPISGHRSVSWYQQTPGQGLQFLFEYFSETQRNKGNFPGRFSGRQFSNSRSEMNVSTLELGDSALYLCASSLGDISLETQYFGPGTRLLVL.

The chain joins TRBV27 to TRBJ2-7; maybe TRBD2 (5 bases). Trimming removed 0 bases from V and 7 bases from J, with 13 bases in between. The CDR3 contains 14 residues. Germline CDR1 reads MNHEY; CDR2 reads SMNVEV (reference sequence). The CDR3 bases are TGTGCCAGCAGTTTATCAAAGGACTCGGGGGAGCAGTACTTC. Its translation: CASSLSKDSGEQYF.

In this sample, this clone turned up once. The chain is built from TRBV5-1 and TRBJ1-1; TRBD1 matches at 7 bases. V lost 4 bases and J lost 4; bases outside the gene matches: 10. Germline V CDR1 and CDR2: SGHRS, YFSETQ. This CDR3 is 15 amino acids long. DNA for the CDR3: TGCGCCAGCAGCATACTGACAGGGACGAGCACTGAAGCTTTCTTT. This sequence encodes CASSILTGTSTEAFF.

The chain couples TRBV24-1 to TRBJ1-4; D remains unclear. Germline lookup yields CDR1 KGHDR and CDR2 SFDVKD. Trimming stripped 4 bases from V and 8 bases from J, with 10 bases between. The CDR3 is made up of 13 amino acids. CDR3 in DNA: TGTGCCACCAGTGAACGGGGTTCCGAAAAACTGTTTTTT. Its protein is CATSERGSEKLFF.

The J gene is TRBJ2-7, the V gene TRBV7-8, with TRBD1 identical over 7 bases. Trimming took 5 bases from V and 4 from J; bases not matched to a gene: 8. CDR3 length: 14 residues. CDR1 is SGHVS, CDR2 FQNEAQ, per germline. The CDR3 nucleotides read TGTGCCAGCAGCGGAGACAGGGTTAGGTACGAGCAGTACTTC. Protein sequence: CASSGDRVRYEQYF.

V usage is TRBV13 and J usage is TRBJ2-1, with TRBD2 matching 7 bases. CDR3 size: 14 residues. V lost 5 bases to trimming and J lost 7 bases; unmatched junction nucleotides: 8. The germline gives CDR1 PRHDT, CDR2 FYEKMQ (reference sequence). In DNA, the CDR3 is TGTGCCAGCAGCCCCGGGCTAGCGGCTAATGAGCAGTTCTTC. Amino acids: CASSPGLAANEQFF.

The genes are TRBV10-3 and TRBJ2-5; D possibly corresponds to TRBD2 (6 bases). Germline V CDR1 and CDR2: ENHRY, SYGVKD. This CDR3 comprises 16 residues. The ends were cut back, 1 base at V and 2 bases at J, with 14 bases in the middle. The CDR3 is CAISEWGVGGQETQYF. DNA for the CDR3: TGTGCCATCAGTGAGTGGGGGGTTGGGGGACAAGAGACCCAGTACTTC.

The chain uses TRBV4-1 and TRBJ2-1, with TRBD2 identical over 8 bases. V lost 3 bases and J lost 6; bases outside the gene matches: 10. Germline assignment: CDR1 MGHRA and CDR2 YSYEKL. CDR3 length: 16 residues. This CDR3 reads CASSQVVVAGINEQFF. CDR3 DNA sequence: TGCGCCAGCAGCCAGGTCGTCGTAGCGGGGATCAATGAGCAGTTCTTC.

The J gene is TRBJ2-5, the V gene TRBV7-3; D remains ambiguous. Trimming took 4 bases from V and 4 from J, leaving 10 bases between them. Germline CDR1 SGHTA, CDR2 FQGTGA. The CDR3 has 13 amino acids. The DNA of the CDR3 is TGTGCCAGCAGCTATGGCGGAATAGAGACCCAGTACTTC. This sequence encodes CASSYGGIETQYF. Full variable domain (rest looked up from reference TRBV7-3 and TRBJ2-5): GAGVSQTPSNKVTEKGKYVELRCDPISGHTALYWYRQSLGQGPEFLIYFQGTGAADDSGLPNDRFFAVRPEGSVSTLKIQRTERGDSAVYLCASSYGGIETQYFGPGTRLLVL.